The clone carrying this TCR beta chain was found once. Its target is not known. TCRdb's copy holds only in-frame clones and misses some; the assay was immunoSEQ multiplex PCR. The table shows a few million clones, with just under 95% occurring only once. The data were taken from a study of shared clonotypes between healthy human individuals. Study results and limitations: Shared clonotypes across all four donors exceeded non-shared ones in generation probability. About 5.2% was the fraction of naive CD4 clonotypes found shared across several donors. The study drew on few donors, limiting represented genetic and exposure-history diversity.

Sample: naive CD4+ T cells from PBMCs. The subset: CD45RA+ positively selected. The sequence was collected from a young man in good health. Some clones in this sample may be carry-over from other donors' samples.

The DNA of the CDR3 is TGTGCCAGCAGCCCCGGGGATACAACTAATGAAAAACTGTTTTTT. It translates to CASSPGDTTNEKLFF. The V and J genes are TRBV28 and TRBJ1-4; D remains ambiguous. The CDR3 covers 15 residues. V was clipped by 6 bases and J by 0 bases, with 11 bases between them. Per the germline V gene, CDR1 is MDHEN and CDR2 is SYDVKM.